The rows below give T cell receptor beta chains drawn from one sample of a study of blood T cell repertoires in COVID-19. Some clones are missing from TCRdb's copy, which holds only in-frame ones; the method was immunoSEQ multiplex PCR. The data contain some 150,000 clones, around 84% of them singletons. Sequenced: peripheral blood. These receptors all come from a human donor in a cohort sampled during active COVID-19. Each CDR3 is given with its conserved first and last residue. The D gene is left open where the match is weak. The listing skips clone size in some rows; elsewhere it reads once, few, many or a size class.

CDR3aa,CDR3nt,d_gene,j_gene,v_gene,len,abundance
CASSLDPGTSLNEQFF,TGTGCCAGCAGCTTAGATCCCGGGACTAGCCTCAATGAGCAGTTCTTC,TRBD2,TRBJ2-1,TRBV11-3,16,few
CASSLLNTGELFF,TGTGCCAGTAGTCTACTAAACACCGGGGAGCTGTTTTTT,-,TRBJ2-2,TRBV19,13,once
CASSRGLDQPQHF,TGTGCCAGCAGCCGAGGACTGGATCAGCCCCAGCATTTT,-,TRBJ1-5,TRBV7-9,13,-
CASSPQGASGGGETQYF,TGCGCCAGCAGCCCTCAGGGGGCTAGCGGGGGAGGAGAGACCCAGTACTTC,TRBD2,TRBJ2-5,TRBV5-1,17,-
CASSEFEQPQHF,TGTGCCAGCAGTGAATTCGAGCAGCCCCAGCATTTT,-,TRBJ1-5,TRBV6-1,12,few
CASSELADTTGELFF,TGTGCCAGCAGTGAACTAGCGGATACTACCGGGGAGCTGTTTTTT,TRBD2,TRBJ2-2,TRBV2,15,many
CASSQGQGKVYGYTF,TGTGCCAGCAGCCAAGGACAGGGCAAAGTCTATGGCTACACCTTC,TRBD1,TRBJ1-2,TRBV3-1/TRBV3-2,15,-
CASSLAAGNNEQFF,TGTGCCAGCAGCTTAGCAGCAGGGAACAATGAGCAGTTCTTC,-,TRBJ2-1,TRBV7-9,14,-
CASKRKPNQETQYF,TGTGCCAGCAAAAGAAAGCCGAACCAAGAGACCCAGTACTTC,-,TRBJ2-5,TRBV27,14,-
CASSDVGTGNTEAFF,TGTGCCAGCAGCGACGTCGGGACAGGGAACACTGAAGCTTTCTTT,TRBD1,TRBJ1-1,TRBV7-9,15,once
CASSYGSGSDYEQYF,TGTGCCAGCAGTTACGGGAGCGGATCTGACTACGAGCAGTACTTC,-,TRBJ2-7,TRBV6-6,15,-
CATTGSDFTEAFF,TGTGCCACCACCGGGTCAGATTTCACTGAAGCTTTCTTT,-,TRBJ1-1,TRBV24-1,13,once
CASSEGIVRGASLNTEAFF,TGTGCCAGCAGTGAAGGCATCGTACGGGGGGCCTCCTTGAACACTGAAGCTTTCTTT,-,TRBJ1-1,TRBV6-1,19,-
CASSQEAGLPSGSYEQYF,TGCGCCAGCAGCCAAGAAGCGGGACTACCCTCGGGGAGCTACGAGCAGTACTTC,TRBD2,TRBJ2-7,TRBV4-1,18,-
CASSLEGGSSYEQYF,TGTGCCAGCAGCTTAGAAGGAGGGAGCTCCTACGAGCAGTACTTC,-,TRBJ2-7,TRBV7-3,15,-
CAWSGQGGGYTF,TGTGCCTGGAGTGGACAGGGTGGCGGCTACACCTTC,TRBD1,TRBJ1-2,TRBV30,12,-
CASSPREGMNTEAFF,TGCGCCAGCAGCCCCCGGGAGGGGATGAACACTGAAGCTTTCTTT,-,TRBJ1-1,TRBV5-1,15,-
CASSLTLSYNEQFF,TGTGCCAGCAGTCTGACTCTCTCCTACAATGAGCAGTTCTTC,-,TRBJ2-1,TRBV2,14,-
CASSGYSGSSSGNEQFF,TGCGCCAGCAGCGGATATAGCGGGAGCTCCTCGGGGAATGAGCAGTTCTTC,TRBD2,TRBJ2-1,TRBV4-1,17,-
CASSFIAGLPNEQFF,TGTGCCAGCAGCTTTATAGCGGGGCTCCCCAATGAGCAGTTCTTC,TRBD2,TRBJ2-1,TRBV11-1,15,-
CASSSNRGAITGELFF,TGTGCCAGCAGCTCTAATCGGGGGGCAATCACCGGGGAGCTGTTTTTT,-,TRBJ2-2,TRBV7-3,16,-
CASSEGGGSFSSYEQYF,TGTGCCAGCAGTGAAGGGGGGGGCTCCTTTTCCTCCTACGAGCAGTACTTC,-,TRBJ2-7,TRBV2,17,medium-sized
CASEAGRVGYGYTF,TGTGCCAGCGAGGCGGGGCGTGTGGGCTATGGCTACACCTTC,-,TRBJ1-2,TRBV6-6,14,-
CASRPGWVRTEAFF,TGTGCCAGCAGACCAGGGTGGGTTCGCACTGAAGCTTTCTTT,-,TRBJ1-1,TRBV28,14,-
CASSLELAGGPNEQFF,TGTGCCAGCAGCTTAGAGCTAGCGGGGGGGCCCAATGAGCAGTTCTTC,TRBD2,TRBJ2-1,TRBV7-6,16,-
CASSSQGWGGEKLFF,TGTGCCAGCAGTTCTCAGGGATGGGGTGGTGAAAAACTGTTTTTT,-,TRBJ1-4,TRBV28,15,-
CASSPGTSGFAGELFF,TGTGCCAGCAGCCCTGGGACTAGCGGGTTCGCCGGGGAGCTGTTTTTT,TRBD2,TRBJ2-2,TRBV7-3,16,many
CASSYPGGTEAFF,TGTGCCAGCAGTTACCCGGGGGGCACTGAAGCTTTCTTT,-,TRBJ1-1,TRBV6-5,13,-
CATSEAVQETQYF,TGTGCCACCAGCGAAGCGGTACAAGAGACCCAGTACTTC,-,TRBJ2-5,TRBV15,13,-
CASSQDPGLTYNEQFF,TGTGCCAGCAGCCAAGATCCAGGGTTAACATACAATGAGCAGTTCTTC,-,TRBJ2-1,TRBV4-2,16,-
CASSDSRTGATSGYGYTF,TGTGCCAGTAGTGATTCAAGGACAGGGGCTACCTCCGGCTATGGCTACACCTTC,TRBD1,TRBJ1-2,TRBV19,18,-
CASSQAQGAGTDTQYF,TGTGCCAGCAGCCAAGCACAGGGGGCTGGCACAGATACGCAGTATTTT,TRBD1,TRBJ2-3,TRBV3-1/TRBV3-2,16,few
CASSWGLEYEQFF,TGTGCCAGCAGCTGGGGACTCGAGTATGAGCAGTTCTTC,-,TRBJ2-1,TRBV11-2,13,few
CASSLGLAGATGELFF,TGCGCCAGCAGCTTGGGTTTGGCAGGGGCCACCGGGGAGCTGTTTTTT,-,TRBJ2-2,TRBV5-1,16,once
CATSRGNTQFF,TGTGCCACCAGCAGAGGAAACACGCAGTTCTTC,-,TRBJ2-1,TRBV15,11,-
CASSKPGEASGELFF,TGTGCCAGTAGTAAGCCCGGGGAGGCTTCCGGGGAGCTGTTTTTT,-,TRBJ2-2,TRBV19,15,-
CASSSGQGRNQPQHF,TGTGCCAGCAGTTCCGGACAGGGGAGGAATCAGCCCCAGCATTTT,TRBD1,TRBJ1-5,TRBV28,15,-
CASSPRQMGETQYF,TGTGCCAGCTCACCAAGACAGATGGGAGAGACCCAGTACTTC,-,TRBJ2-5,TRBV18,14,-
CASSIRQGNIQYF,TGTGCCAGCAGCATCCGACAGGGAAACATTCAGTACTTC,TRBD1,TRBJ2-4,TRBV5-5,13,-
CASSPPGQGSTDTQYF,TGCGCCAGCAGCCCCCCTGGACAGGGAAGCACAGATACGCAGTATTTT,TRBD1,TRBJ2-3,TRBV5-1,16,-
CASSQDIAGGLWDEQFF,TGTGCCAGCAGCCAAGATATAGCGGGGGGGCTCTGGGATGAGCAGTTCTTC,TRBD2,TRBJ2-1,TRBV3-1/TRBV3-2,17,-
CASSEERTSGGLETQYF,TGTGCCAGCAGTGAAGAGCGGACTAGCGGGGGTTTGGAGACCCAGTACTTC,TRBD2,TRBJ2-5,TRBV2,17,-
CASSADRVTSPLHF,TGTGCCAGCAGCGCGGACAGGGTGACTTCACCCCTCCACTTT,TRBD1,TRBJ1-6,TRBV6-5,14,-
CASTSDSYGYTF,TGTGCCAGCACTTCCGACAGCTATGGCTACACCTTC,-,TRBJ1-2,TRBV6-5,12,-
CAWSVGTNTEAFF,TGTGCCTGGAGTGTAGGGACTAACACTGAAGCTTTCTTT,-,TRBJ1-1,TRBV30,13,-
CATSSSRDTDTQYF,TGTGCCACCAGCTCATCGCGGGACACAGATACGCAGTATTTT,-,TRBJ2-3,TRBV15,14,-
CASSLIHLPTNEQFF,TGTGCCAGCAGCTTGATCCACCTACCTACCAATGAGCAGTTCTTC,-,TRBJ2-1,TRBV7-3,15,-
CASSRNRGATEAFF,TGTGCCAGTAGTAGGAACAGGGGGGCAACTGAAGCTTTCTTT,TRBD1,TRBJ1-1,TRBV19,14,-